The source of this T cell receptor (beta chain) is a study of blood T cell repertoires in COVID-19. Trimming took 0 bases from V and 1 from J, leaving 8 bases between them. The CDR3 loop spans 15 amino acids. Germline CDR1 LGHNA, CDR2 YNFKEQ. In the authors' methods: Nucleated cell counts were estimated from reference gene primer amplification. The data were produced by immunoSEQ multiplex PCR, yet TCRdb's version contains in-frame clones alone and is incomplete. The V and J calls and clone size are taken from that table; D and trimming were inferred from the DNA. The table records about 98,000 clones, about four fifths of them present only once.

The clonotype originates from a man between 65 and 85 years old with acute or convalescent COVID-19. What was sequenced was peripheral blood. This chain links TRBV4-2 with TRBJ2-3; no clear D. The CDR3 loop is CASSQESTRTDTQYF. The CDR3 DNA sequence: TGTGCCAGCAGCCAAGAGTCGACTCGCACAGATACGCAGTATTTT.